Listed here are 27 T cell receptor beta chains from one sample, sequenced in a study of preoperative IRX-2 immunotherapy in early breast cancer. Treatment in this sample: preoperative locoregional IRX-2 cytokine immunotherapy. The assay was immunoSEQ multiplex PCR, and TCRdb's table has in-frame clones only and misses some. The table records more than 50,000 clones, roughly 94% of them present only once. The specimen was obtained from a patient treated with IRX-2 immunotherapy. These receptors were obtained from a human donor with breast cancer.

The CDR3 region has the DNA TGTGCCAGCAGCGTAGCTACTAGTAGCGAGCAGTACTTC. Encoded protein: CASSVATSSEQYF. The J gene is TRBJ2-7, the V gene TRBV9, with D possibly matching TRBD2 (5 bases). The CDR3 loop spans 13 amino acids. From germline, CDR1 is SGDLS and CDR2 YYNGEE. V lost 0 bases and J 6 bases, leaving 10 bases between the germline ends.

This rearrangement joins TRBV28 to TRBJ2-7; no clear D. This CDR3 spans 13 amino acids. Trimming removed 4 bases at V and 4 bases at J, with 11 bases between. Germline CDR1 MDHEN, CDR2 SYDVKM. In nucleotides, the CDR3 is TGTGCCAGCAGTTGGCCGGTCCGATACGAGCAGTACTTC. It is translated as CASSWPVRYEQYF.

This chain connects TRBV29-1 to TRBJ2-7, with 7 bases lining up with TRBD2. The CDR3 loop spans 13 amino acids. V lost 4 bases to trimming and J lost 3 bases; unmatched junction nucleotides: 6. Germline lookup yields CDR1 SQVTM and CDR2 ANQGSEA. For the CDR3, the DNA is TGCAGCGTTGGTCCTAGCGGACTCTACGAGCAGTACTTC. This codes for CSVGPSGLYEQYF.

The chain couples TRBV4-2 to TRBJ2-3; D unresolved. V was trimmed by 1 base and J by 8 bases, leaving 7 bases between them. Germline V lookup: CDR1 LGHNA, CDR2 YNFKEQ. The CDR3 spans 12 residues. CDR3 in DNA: TGTGCCAGCAGCCAAGGTAGCTTTACGCAGTATTTT. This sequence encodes CASSQGSFTQYF.

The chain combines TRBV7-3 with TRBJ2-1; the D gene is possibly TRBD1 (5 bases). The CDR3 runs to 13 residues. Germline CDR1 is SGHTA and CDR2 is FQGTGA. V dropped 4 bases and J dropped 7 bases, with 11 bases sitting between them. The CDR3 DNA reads TGTGCCAGCAGCTGGACACCCTCTAATGAGCAGTTCTTC. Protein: CASSWTPSNEQFF. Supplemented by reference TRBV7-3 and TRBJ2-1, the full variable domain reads GAGVSQTPSNKVTEKGKYVELRCDPISGHTALYWYRQSLGQGPEFLIYFQGTGAADDSGLPNDRFFAVRPEGSVSTLKIQRTERGDSAVYLCASSWTPSNEQFFGPGTRLTVL.

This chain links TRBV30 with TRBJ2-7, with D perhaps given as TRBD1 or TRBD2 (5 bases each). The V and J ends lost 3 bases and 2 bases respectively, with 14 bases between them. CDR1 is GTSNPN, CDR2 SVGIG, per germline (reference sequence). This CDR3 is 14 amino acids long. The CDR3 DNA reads TGTGCCTGGAGCGAGGGGATCCTTCCCTACGAGCAGTACTTC. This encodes CAWSEGILPYEQYF.

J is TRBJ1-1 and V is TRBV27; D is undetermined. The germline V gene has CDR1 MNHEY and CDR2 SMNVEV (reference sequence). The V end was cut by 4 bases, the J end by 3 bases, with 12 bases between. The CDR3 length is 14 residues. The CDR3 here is CASSYVQADTEAFF. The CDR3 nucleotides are TGTGCCAGCAGTTATGTCCAGGCCGACACTGAAGCTTTCTTT.

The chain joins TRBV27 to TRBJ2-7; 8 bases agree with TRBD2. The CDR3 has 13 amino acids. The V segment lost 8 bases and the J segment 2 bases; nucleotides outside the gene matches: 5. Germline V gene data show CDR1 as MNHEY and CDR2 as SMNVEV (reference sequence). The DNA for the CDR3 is TGTGCCAGCCGGAGCGGGAGAACCTACGAGCAGTACTTC. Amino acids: CASRSGRTYEQYF.

In DNA, the CDR3 is TGCGCCAACACGCGGGGAGATACGCAGTATTTT. Translating it yields CANTRGDTQYF. The J gene is TRBJ2-3, the V gene TRBV5-1; TRBD2 is a possible D gene (6 bases). Trimming removed 9 bases at V and 5 bases at J, with 10 bases between. From germline, CDR1 is SGHRS and CDR2 YFSETQ. This CDR3 contains 11 residues.

CDR3 sequence reads: CSVDHSGQDEQYF. CDR3 bases: TGCAGCGTTGACCACTCGGGACAGGACGAGCAGTACTTC. The chain employs TRBV29-1 and TRBJ2-7, with 8 bases matching TRBD1. This CDR3 has 13 residues. Germline CDR1 is SQVTM and CDR2 is ANQGSEA. V lost 3 bases to trimming and J lost 5 bases; unmatched junction nucleotides: 6.

The CDR3 protein is CASSIVTASYEQYF. The DNA for the CDR3 is TGTGCCAGTAGTATAGTAACAGCTTCCTACGAGCAGTACTTC. This sequence joins TRBV19 and TRBJ2-7; D remains unclear. This CDR3 comprises 14 residues. CDR1 LNHDA and CDR2 SQIVND come from the germline V gene (reference sequence). Trimming cost V 1 base and J 1 base, with 8 bases left between them.

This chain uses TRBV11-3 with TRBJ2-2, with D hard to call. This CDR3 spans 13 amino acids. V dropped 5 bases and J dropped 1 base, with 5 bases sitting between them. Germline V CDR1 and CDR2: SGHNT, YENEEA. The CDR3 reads CASSPQNTGELFF. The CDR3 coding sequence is TGTGCCAGCAGCCCGCAGAACACCGGGGAGCTGTTTTTT.

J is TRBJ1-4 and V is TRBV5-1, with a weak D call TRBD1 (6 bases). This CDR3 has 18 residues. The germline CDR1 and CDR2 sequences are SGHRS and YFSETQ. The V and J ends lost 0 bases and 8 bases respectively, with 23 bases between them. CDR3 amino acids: CASSLVGNPQAGGEKLFF. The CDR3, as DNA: TGCGCCAGCAGCTTGGTGGGAAACCCGCAGGCCGGGGGCGAAAAACTGTTTTTT.

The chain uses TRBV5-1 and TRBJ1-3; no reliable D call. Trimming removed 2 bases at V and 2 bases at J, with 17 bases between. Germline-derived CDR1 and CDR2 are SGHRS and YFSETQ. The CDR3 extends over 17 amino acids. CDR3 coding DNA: TGCGCCAGCAGCTTAAGTCCCCCTGTGGACCCTGGAAACACCATATATTTT. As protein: CASSLSPPVDPGNTIYF.

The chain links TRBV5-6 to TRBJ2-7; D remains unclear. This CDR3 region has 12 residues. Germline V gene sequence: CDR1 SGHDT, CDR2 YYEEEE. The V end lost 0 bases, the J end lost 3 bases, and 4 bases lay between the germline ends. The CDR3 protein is CASSLASYEQYF. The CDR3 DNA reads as TGTGCCAGCAGCTTGGCTAGCTACGAGCAGTACTTC. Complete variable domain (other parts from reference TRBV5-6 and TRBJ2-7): DAGVTQSPTHLIKTRGQQVTLRCSPKSGHDTVSWYQQALGQGPQFIFQYYEEEERQRGNFPDRFSGHQFPNYSSELNVNALLLGDSALYLCASSLASYEQYFGPGTRLTVT.

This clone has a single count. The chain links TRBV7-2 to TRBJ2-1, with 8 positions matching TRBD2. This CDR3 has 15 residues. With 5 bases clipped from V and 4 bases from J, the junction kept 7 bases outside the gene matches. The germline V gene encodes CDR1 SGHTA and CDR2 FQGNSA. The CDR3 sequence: CASSLSGGPYNEQFF. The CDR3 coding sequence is TGTGCCAGCAGCCTAAGCGGGGGCCCTTACAATGAGCAGTTCTTC.

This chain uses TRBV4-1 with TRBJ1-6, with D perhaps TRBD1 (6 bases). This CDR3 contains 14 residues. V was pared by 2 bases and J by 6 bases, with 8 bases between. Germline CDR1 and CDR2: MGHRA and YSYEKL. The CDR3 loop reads CASSQQGLNSPLHF. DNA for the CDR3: TGCGCCAGCAGCCAACAGGGGCTTAATTCACCCCTCCACTTT.

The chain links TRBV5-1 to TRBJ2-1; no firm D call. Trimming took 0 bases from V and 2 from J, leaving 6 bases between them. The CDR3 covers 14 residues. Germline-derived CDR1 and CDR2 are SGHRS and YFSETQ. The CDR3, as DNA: TGCGCCAGCAGCTTGGTGGCAGCCTACAATGAGCAGTTCTTC. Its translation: CASSLVAAYNEQFF.

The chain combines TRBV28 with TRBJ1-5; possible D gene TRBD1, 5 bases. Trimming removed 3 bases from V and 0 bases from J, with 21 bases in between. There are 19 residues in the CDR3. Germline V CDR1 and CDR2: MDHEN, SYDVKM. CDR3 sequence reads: CASSFRIVRGDDSNQPQHF. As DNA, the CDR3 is TGTGCCAGCAGTTTTAGGATAGTAAGAGGGGACGATAGCAATCAGCCCCAGCATTTT. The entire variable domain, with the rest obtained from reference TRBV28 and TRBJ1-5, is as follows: DVKVTQSSRYLVKRTGEKVFLECVQDMDHENMFWYRQDPGLGLRLIYFSYDVKMKEKGDIPEGYSVSREKKERFSLILESASTNQTSMYLCASSFRIVRGDDSNQPQHFGDGTRLSIL.

CDR3 loop: CASSFGRINQPQHF. The CDR3 region has the DNA TGTGCCAGCAGTTTCGGTCGGATCAATCAGCCCCAGCATTTT. The chain combines TRBV27 with TRBJ1-5; D gene uncertain. The CDR3 spans 14 residues. V lost 3 bases and J lost 3, with 9 bases in between. Germline V gives CDR1 MNHEY, CDR2 SMNVEV (reference sequence).

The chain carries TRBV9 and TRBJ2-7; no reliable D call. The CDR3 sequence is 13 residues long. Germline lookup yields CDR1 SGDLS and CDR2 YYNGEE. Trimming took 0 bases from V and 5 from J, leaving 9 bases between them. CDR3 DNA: TGTGCCAGCAGCGTAGGGGCCGTCCACGAGCAGTACTTC. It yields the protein CASSVGAVHEQYF. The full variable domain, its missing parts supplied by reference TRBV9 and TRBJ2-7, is DSGVTQTPKHLITATGQRVTLRCSPRSGDLSVYWYQQSLDQGLQFLIQYYNGEERAKGNILERFSAQQFPDLHSELNLSSLELGDSALYFCASSVGAVHEQYFGPGTRLTVT.

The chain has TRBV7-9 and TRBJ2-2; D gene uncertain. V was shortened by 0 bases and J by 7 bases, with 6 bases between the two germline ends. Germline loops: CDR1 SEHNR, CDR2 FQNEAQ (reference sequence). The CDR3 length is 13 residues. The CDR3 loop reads CASSLAVYGELFF. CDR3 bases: TGTGCCAGCAGCTTAGCGGTGTACGGGGAGCTGTTTTTT.

The CDR3 here is CASSSRGWSRDQPQHF. The CDR3 coding sequence is TGTGCCAGCAGTTCCCGAGGGTGGTCCAGGGATCAGCCCCAGCATTTT. This chain links TRBV28 with TRBJ1-5; possibly TRBD1 for D (5 bases). Trimming cost V 4 bases and J 5 bases, with 18 bases left between them. Germline CDR1 is MDHEN and CDR2 is SYDVKM. The CDR3 has 16 residues.

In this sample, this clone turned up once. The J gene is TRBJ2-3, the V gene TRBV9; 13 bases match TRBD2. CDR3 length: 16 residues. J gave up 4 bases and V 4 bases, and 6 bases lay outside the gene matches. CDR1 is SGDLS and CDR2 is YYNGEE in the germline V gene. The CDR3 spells CASSPRTSGSADTQYF. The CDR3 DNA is TGTGCCAGCAGCCCACGGACTAGCGGGAGCGCAGATACGCAGTATTTT.

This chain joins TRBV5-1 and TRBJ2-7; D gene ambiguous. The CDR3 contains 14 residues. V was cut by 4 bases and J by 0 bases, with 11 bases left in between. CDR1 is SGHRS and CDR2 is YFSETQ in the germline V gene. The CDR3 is CASSLKQPSYEQYF. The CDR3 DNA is TGCGCCAGCAGCCTTAAACAGCCCTCCTACGAGCAGTACTTC.

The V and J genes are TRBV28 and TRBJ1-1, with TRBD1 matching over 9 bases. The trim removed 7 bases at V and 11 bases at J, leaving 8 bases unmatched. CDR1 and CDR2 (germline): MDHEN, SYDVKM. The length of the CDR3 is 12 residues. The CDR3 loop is CASIHDRGSAFF. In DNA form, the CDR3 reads TGTGCCAGCATTCATGACAGGGGGAGTGCTTTCTTT.

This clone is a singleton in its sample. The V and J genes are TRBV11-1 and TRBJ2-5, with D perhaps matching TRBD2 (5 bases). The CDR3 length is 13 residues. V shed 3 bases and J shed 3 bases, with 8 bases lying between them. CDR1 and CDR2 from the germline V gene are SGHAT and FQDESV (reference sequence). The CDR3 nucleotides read TGTGCCAGCAGCTTTAGCGAGGAAGAGACCCAGTACTTC. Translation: CASSFSEEETQYF.